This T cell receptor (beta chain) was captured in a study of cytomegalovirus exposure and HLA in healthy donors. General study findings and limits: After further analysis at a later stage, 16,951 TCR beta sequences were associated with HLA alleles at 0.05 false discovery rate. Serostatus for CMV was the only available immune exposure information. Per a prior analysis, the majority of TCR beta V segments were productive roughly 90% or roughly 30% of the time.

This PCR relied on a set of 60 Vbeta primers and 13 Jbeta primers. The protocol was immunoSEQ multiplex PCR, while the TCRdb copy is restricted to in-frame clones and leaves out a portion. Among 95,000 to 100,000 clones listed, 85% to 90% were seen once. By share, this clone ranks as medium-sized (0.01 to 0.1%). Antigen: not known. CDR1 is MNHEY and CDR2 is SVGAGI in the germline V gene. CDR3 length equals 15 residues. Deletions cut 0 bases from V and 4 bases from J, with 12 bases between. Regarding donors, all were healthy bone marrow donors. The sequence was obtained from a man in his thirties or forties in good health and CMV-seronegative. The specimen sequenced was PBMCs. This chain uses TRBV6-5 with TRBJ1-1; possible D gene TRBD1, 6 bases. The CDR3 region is CASSYSRGWGTEAFF. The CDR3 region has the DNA TGTGCCAGCAGTTACTCCAGGGGTTGGGGCACTGAAGCTTTCTTT.